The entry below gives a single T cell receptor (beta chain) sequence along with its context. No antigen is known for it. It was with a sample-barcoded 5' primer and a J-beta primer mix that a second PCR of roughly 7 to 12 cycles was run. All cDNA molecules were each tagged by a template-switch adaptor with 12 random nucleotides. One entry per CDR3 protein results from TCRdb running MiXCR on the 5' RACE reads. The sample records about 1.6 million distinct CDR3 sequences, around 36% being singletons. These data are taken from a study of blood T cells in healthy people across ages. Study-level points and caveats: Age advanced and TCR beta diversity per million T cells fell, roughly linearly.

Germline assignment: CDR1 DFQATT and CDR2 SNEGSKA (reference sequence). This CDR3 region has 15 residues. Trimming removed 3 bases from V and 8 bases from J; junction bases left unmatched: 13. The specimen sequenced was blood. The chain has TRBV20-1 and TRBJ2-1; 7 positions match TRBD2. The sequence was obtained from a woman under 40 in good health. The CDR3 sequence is CSASSSGLGSDEQFF. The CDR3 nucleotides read TGCAGTGCTAGTAGTTCCGGACTAGGTTCCGATGAGCAGTTCTTC.